This record looks at one T cell receptor beta chain sequence and its context. Germline lookup yields CDR1 SGHDT and CDR2 YYEEEE. The CDR3 consists of 14 residues. Trimming took 1 base from V and 5 from J, leaving 10 bases between them. The data originate from a study of shared clonotypes between healthy human individuals. Repertoires were generated with immunoSEQ multiplex PCR, while TCRdb's copy carries only in-frame clones and drops some. Of roughly 2.5 million clones listed, around 90% are singletons. This chain joins TRBV5-6 and TRBJ1-5; D is unresolved. The source of this sequence is a young man in good health. The sample comprised naive CD4+ T cells sorted from blood. As for subset: CD45RA+ positively selected. CDR3 bases: TGTGCCAGCAGCTTGAGAGGGCGTGATCAGCCCCAGCATTTT. Protein product: CASSLRGRDQPQHF.